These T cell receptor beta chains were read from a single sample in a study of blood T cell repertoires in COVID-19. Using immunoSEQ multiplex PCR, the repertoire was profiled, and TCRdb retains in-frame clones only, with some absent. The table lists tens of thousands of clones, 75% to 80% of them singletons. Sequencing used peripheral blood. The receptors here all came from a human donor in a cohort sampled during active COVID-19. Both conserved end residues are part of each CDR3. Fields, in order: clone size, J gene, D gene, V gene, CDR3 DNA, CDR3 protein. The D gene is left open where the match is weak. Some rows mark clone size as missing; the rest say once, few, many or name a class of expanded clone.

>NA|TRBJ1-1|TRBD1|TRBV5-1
TGCGCCAGCAGCTTGGGACAGGGGATAACTGAAGCTTTCTTT
CASSLGQGITEAFF
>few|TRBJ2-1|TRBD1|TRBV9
TGTGCCAGCAGCGTCACGGGACAGCCCACTCGGGGGCAGTTCTTC
CASSVTGQPTRGQFF
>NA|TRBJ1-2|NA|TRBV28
TGTGCCAGCAGTTTCAGAGGGGGCTATGGCTACACCTTC
CASSFRGGYGYTF
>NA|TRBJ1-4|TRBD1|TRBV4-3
TGCGCCAGCAGCCATCACAGGGGAACTAATGAAAAACTGTTTTTT
CASSHHRGTNEKLFF
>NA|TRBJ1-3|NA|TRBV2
TGTGCCAGCAGTCAGTATCTCTCTGGAAACACCATATATTTT
CASSQYLSGNTIYF
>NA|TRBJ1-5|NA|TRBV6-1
TGTGCCAGCAGTGAAGCGCCGGGGTTTGCTCAGCCCCAGCATTTT
CASSEAPGFAQPQHF
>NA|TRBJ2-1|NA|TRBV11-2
TGTGCCAGCAGCTTAGCAGGGGGGTTGAATGAGCAGTTCTTC
CASSLAGGLNEQFF
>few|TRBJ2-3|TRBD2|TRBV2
TGTGCCAGCAGCGTTAGCGGGAGTGTTGCAGATACGCAGTATTTT
CASSVSGSVADTQYF
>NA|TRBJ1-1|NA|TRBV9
TGTGCCAGCAGATCGGTAGGGGAGGGGACTGAAGCTTTCTTT
CASRSVGEGTEAFF
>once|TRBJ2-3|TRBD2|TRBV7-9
TGTGCCACCAATTCCCTAAGGGGAGGGGCCGCAGATACGCAGTATTTT
CATNSLRGGAADTQYF
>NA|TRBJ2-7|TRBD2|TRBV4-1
TGCGCCAGCAGCCAAGAATCTCAGTTAGCGGGGGGAACCTACGAGCAGTACTTC
CASSQESQLAGGTYEQYF
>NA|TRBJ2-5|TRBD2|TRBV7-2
TGTGCCAGCAGCTCTCTAGCGGGAGTGGTGGAGACCCAGTACTTC
CASSSLAGVVETQYF
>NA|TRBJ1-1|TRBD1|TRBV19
TGTGCCAGTAGTAGGGGGGACAGGGGCGGTGAAGCTTTCTTT
CASSRGDRGGEAFF
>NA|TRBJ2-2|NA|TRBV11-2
TGTGCCAGCGGCAGGTACACCGGGGAGCTGTTTTTT
CASGRYTGELFF
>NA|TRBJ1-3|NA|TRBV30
TGTGCCTGGAGCGTTACCGGGGGACTCTCTGGAAACACCATATATTTT
CAWSVTGGLSGNTIYF
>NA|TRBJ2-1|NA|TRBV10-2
TGCGCCAGCAGTGAGGCAGGGTATTCTAAGTTCTTC
CASSEAGYSKFF
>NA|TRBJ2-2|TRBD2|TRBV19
TGTGCCAGTAGAATTAGCGGGAGCCCAGCGAACACCGGGGAGCTGTTTTTT
CASRISGSPANTGELFF
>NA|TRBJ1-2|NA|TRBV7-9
TGTGCCAGCAGCTTACCGGGACAAACCTATGGCTACACCTTC
CASSLPGQTYGYTF
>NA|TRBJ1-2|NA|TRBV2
TGTGCCAGCAGGCCGCTGGGACTGCAGTATGGCTACACCTTC
CASRPLGLQYGYTF
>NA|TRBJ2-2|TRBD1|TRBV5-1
TGCGCCAGCAGCCCGGATGGGACAGGGCGCACCGGGGAGCTGTTTTTT
CASSPDGTGRTGELFF
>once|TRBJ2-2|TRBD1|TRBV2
TGTGCCAGCAGCGGACAGGGGGCCGGAGCCACCGGGGAGCTGTTTTTT
CASSGQGAGATGELFF
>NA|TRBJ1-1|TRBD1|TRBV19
TGTGCCAGTAACGAAGACAGGGTGAACACTGAAGCTTTCTTT
CASNEDRVNTEAFF
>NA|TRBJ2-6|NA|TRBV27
TGTGCCAGCAGTCGTATCCCCAGGGGTGGTGGGGCCAACGTCCTGACTTTC
CASSRIPRGGGANVLTF
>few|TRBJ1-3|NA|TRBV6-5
TGTGCCAGCAGTCAAAAACGGGACACCATATATTTT
CASSQKRDTIYF
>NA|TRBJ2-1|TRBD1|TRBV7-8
TGTGCCAGCAGCCGTGGGGCTCCGGGACAGGGTATAGCTGAGCAGTTCTTC
CASSRGAPGQGIAEQFF
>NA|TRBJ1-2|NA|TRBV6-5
TGTGCCAGCAGACCCGACAGAACCGCTAACTATGGCTACACCTTC
CASRPDRTANYGYTF
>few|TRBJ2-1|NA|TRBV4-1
TGCGCCAGCAGCCGAGAAGCAGGGGAGAATGAGCAGTTCTTC
CASSREAGENEQFF
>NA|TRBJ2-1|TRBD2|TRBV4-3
TGCGCCAGCAGCCAAACCGGGAGGGAATGGCAGTTCTTC
CASSQTGREWQFF
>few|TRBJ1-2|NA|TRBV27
TGTGCCAGCAGTCCTGGGCAGGGTACTCGCTACACCTTC
CASSPGQGTRYTF
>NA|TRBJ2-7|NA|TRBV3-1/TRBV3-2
TGTGCCAGCAGCCTTGGAGGGGTTACCTACGAGCAGTACTTC
CASSLGGVTYEQYF
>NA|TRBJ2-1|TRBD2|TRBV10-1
TGCGCCAGCAGTGAGTCGGGACTAGCGGGGTACAATGAGCAGTTCTTC
CASSESGLAGYNEQFF
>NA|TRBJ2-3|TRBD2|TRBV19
TGTGCCAGTAGTAAGACTAGCGGGGGGCCCACAGATACGCAGTATTTT
CASSKTSGGPTDTQYF
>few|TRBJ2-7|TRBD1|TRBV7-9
TGTGCCAGCAGCCCGGACAGGGGGTCATCCTACGAGCAGTACTTC
CASSPDRGSSYEQYF
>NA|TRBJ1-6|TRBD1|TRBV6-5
TGTGCCAGCACCGAAATTGACAGGGGGAATTCACCCCTCCACTTT
CASTEIDRGNSPLHF
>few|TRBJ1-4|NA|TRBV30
TGTGCCTGGAGTGGAACAGGTATTCAGCAAAGAGAAAAACTGTTTTTT
CAWSGTGIQQREKLFF
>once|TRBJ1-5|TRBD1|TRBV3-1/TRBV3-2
TGTGCCAGCAGCCCCTACGGACAGGGCGCTCAGCCCCAGCATTTT
CASSPYGQGAQPQHF
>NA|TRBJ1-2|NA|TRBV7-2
TGTGCCAGCAGCTCCAGGGTAGCTAACTATGGCTACACCTTC
CASSSRVANYGYTF
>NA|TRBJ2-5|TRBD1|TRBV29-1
TGCAGCGTTGAAGTAACAGGGGGGCTCCAAGAGACCCAGTACTTC
CSVEVTGGLQETQYF
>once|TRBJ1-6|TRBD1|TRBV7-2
TGTGCCAGCAGCTACAGGGGTGGAACGATTTCACCCCTCCACTTT
CASSYRGGTISPLHF
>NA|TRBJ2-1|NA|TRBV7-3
TGTGCCAGCAGCGAGCGAAATGAGCAGTTCTTC
CASSERNEQFF
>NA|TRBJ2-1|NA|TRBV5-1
TGCGCCAGCAGCTTGAATGCCGTAGTCACGGAGGAGCAGTTCTTC
CASSLNAVVTEEQFF
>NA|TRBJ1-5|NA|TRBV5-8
TGTGCCAGCAGCTACAGGGAGGGACAGCCCCAGCATTTT
CASSYREGQPQHF
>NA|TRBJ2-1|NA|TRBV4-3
TGCGCCAGCAGCCAAACTATTGACAATGAGCAGTTCTTC
CASSQTIDNEQFF
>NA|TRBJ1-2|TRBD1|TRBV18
TGTGCCAGCTCACCAGGGACAGGGGGCGGCTATGGCTACACCTTC
CASSPGTGGGYGYTF
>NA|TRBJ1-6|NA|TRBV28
TGTGCCAGCAGTTTTTCGGGGGGAGGGTCACCCCTCCACTTT
CASSFSGGGSPLHF
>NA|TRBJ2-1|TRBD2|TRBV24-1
TGTGCCACCAGTGGCTTAGCGGGAGGCGCCTACAATGAGCAGTTCTTC
CATSGLAGGAYNEQFF
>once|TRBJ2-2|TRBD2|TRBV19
TGTGCCAGTAGTCCCCTTGGGGGACTAGCGGGAGGAACTCGGGAGCTGTTTTTT
CASSPLGGLAGGTRELFF
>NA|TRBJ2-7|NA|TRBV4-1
TGCGCCAGCAGCCAAGCGCTACCCGCAAGTTACGAGCAGTACTTC
CASSQALPASYEQYF
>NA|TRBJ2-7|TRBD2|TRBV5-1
TGCGCCAGCAGCTTGGGACTAGCGGGAGGGCCAGGGGCCGAGCAGTACTTC
CASSLGLAGGPGAEQYF
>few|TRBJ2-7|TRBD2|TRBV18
TGTGCCAGCTCACCACAGGGGTGGGAGGGCCTCTACGAGCAGTACTTC
CASSPQGWEGLYEQYF